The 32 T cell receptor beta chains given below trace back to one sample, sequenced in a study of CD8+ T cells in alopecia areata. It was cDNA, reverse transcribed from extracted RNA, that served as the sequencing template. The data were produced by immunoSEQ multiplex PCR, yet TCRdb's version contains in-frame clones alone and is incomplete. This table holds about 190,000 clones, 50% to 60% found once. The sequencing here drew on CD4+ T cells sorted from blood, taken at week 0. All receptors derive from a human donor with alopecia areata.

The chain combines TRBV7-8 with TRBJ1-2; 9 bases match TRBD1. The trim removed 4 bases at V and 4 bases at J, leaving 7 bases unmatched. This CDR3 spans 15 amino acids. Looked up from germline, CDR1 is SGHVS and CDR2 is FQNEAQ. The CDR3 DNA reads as TGTGCCAGCAGCTCAGACAGGGGGAATAGCTATGGCTACACCTTC. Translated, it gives CASSSDRGNSYGYTF.

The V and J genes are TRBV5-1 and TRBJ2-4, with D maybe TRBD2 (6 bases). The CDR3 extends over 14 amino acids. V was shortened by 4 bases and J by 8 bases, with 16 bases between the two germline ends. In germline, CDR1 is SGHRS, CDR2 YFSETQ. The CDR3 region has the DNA TGCGCCAGCAGCCCGGTGGGCGGAGGGGACATTCAGTACTTC. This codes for CASSPVGGGDIQYF. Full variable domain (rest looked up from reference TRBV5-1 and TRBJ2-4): KAGVTQTPRYLIKTRGQQVTLSCSPISGHRSVSWYQQTPGQGLQFLFEYFSETQRNKGNFPGRFSGRQFSNSRSEMNVSTLELGDSALYLCASSPVGGGDIQYFGAGTRLSVL.

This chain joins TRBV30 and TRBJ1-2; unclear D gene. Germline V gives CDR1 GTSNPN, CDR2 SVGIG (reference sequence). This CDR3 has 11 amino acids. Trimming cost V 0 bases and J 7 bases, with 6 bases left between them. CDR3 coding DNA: TGTGCCTGGAGTGTCCCCGTTGGCTACACCTTC. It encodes CAWSVPVGYTF. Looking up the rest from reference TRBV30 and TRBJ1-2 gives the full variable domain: SQTIHQWPATLVQPVGSPLSLECTVEGTSNPNLYWYRQAAGRGLQLLFYSVGIGQISSEVPQNLSASRPQDRQFILSSKKLLLSDSGFYLCAWSVPVGYTFGSGTRLTVV.

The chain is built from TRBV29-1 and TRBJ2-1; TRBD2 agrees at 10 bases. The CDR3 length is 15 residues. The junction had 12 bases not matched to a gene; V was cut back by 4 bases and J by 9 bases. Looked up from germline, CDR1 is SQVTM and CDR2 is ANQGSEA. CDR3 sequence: CSVVVAGGRGSEQFF. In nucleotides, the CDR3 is TGCAGCGTTGTGGTAGCGGGGGGTCGAGGTAGTGAGCAGTTCTTC.

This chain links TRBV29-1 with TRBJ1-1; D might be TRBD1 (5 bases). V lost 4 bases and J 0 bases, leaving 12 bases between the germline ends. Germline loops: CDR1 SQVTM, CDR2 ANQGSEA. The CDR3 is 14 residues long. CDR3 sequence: CSVVVQGMNTEAFF. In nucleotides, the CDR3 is TGCAGCGTTGTCGTCCAGGGCATGAACACTGAAGCTTTCTTT.

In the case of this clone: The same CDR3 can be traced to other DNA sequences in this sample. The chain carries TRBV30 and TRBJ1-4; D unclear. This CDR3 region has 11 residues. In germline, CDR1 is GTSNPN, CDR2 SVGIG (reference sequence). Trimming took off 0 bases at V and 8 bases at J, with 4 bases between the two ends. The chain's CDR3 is CAWSVREKLFF. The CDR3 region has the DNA TGTGCCTGGAGTGTGAGGGAAAAACTGTTTTTT.

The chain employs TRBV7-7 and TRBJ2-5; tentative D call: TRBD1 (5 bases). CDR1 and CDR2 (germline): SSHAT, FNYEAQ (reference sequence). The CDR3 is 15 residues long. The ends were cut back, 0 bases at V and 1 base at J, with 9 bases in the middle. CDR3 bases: TGTGCCAGCAGCTTAGCGGGCCAGGGCCAAGAGACCCAGTACTTC. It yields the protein CASSLAGQGQETQYF.

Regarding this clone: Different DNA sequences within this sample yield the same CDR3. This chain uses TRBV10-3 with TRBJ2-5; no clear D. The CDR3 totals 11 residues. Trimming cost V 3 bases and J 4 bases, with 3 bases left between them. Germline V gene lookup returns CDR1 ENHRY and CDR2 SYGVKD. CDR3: CAISDLETQYF. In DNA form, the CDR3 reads TGTGCCATCAGTGATCTAGAGACCCAGTACTTC.

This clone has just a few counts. The CDR3 DNA reads TGTGCCAGCAGCTCCACCCGGGCCTCATCACCCCTCCACTTT. Its protein product is CASSSTRASSPLHF. This chain uses TRBV7-2 with TRBJ1-6; D gene ambiguous. The germline gives CDR1 SGHTA, CDR2 FQGNSA. Trimming cost V 4 bases and J 10 bases, with 14 bases left between them. CDR3 size: 14 residues. Variable domain in full (rest from reference TRBV7-2 and TRBJ1-6): GAGVSQSPSNKVTEKGKDVELRCDPISGHTALYWYRQSLGQGLEFLIYFQGNSAPDKSGLPSDRFSAERTGGSVSTLTIQRTQQEDSAVYLCASSSTRASSPLHFGNGTRLTVT.

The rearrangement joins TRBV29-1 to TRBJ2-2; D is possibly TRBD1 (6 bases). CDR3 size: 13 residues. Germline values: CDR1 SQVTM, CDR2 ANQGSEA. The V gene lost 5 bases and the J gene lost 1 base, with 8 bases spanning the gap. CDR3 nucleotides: TGCAGCGTTTGGGACAAGAACACCGGGGAGCTGTTTTTT. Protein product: CSVWDKNTGELFF.

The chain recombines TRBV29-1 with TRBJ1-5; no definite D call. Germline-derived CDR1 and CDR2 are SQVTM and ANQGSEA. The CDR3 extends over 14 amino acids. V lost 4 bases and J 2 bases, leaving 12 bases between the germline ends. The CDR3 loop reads CSVVEGLGNQPQHF. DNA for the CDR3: TGCAGCGTTGTGGAGGGCTTGGGCAATCAGCCCCAGCATTTT.

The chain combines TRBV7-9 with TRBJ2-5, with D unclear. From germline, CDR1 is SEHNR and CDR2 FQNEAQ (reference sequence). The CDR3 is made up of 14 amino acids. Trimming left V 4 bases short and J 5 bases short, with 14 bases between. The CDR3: CASSSHSQGETQYF. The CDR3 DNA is TGTGCCAGCAGCTCACACTCCCAAGGGGAGACCCAGTACTTC. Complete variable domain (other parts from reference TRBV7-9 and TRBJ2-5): DTGVSQNPRHKITKRGQNVTFRCDPISEHNRLYWYRQTLGQGPEFLTYFQNEAQLEKSRLLSDRFSAERPKGSFSTLEIQRTEQGDSAMYLCASSSHSQGETQYFGPGTRLLVL.

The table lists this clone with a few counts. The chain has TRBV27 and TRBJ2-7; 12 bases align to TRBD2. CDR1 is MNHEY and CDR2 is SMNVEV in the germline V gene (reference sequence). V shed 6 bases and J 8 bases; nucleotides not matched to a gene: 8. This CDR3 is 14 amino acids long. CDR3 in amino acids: CASRPGLAGSQQYF. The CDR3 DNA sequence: TGTGCCAGCAGGCCCGGACTAGCGGGGAGTCAGCAGTACTTC.

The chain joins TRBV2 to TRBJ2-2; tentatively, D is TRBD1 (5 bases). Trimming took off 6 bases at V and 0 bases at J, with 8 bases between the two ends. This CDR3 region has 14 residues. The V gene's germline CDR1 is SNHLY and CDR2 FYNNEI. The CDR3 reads CASRRRANTGELFF. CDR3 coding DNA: TGTGCCAGCAGGCGCAGGGCGAACACCGGGGAGCTGTTTTTT. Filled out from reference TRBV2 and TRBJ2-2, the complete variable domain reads EPEVTQTPSHQVTQMGQEVILRCVPISNHLYFYWYRQILGQKVEFLVSFYNNEISEKSEIFDDQFSVERPDGSNFTLKIRSTKLEDSAMYFCASRRRANTGELFFGEGSRLTVL.

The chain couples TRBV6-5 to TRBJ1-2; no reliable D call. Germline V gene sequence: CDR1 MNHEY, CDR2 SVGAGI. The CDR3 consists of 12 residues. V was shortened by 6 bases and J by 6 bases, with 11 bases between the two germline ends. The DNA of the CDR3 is TGTGCCAGCAGCCCTGGCAGGCATGGCTACACCTTC. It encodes CASSPGRHGYTF.

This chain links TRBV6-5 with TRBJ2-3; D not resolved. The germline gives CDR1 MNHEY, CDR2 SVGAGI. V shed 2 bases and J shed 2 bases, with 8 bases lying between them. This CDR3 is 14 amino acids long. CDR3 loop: CASSYKVFTDTQYF. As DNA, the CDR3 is TGTGCCAGCAGTTACAAAGTCTTCACAGATACGCAGTATTTT.

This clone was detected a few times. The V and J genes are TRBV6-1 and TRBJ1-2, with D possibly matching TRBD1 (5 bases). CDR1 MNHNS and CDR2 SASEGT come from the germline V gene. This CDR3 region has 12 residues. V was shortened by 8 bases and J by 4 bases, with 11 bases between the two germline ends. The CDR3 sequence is CASGQGLYGYTF. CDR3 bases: TGTGCCAGCGGGCAGGGTCTCTATGGCTACACCTTC.

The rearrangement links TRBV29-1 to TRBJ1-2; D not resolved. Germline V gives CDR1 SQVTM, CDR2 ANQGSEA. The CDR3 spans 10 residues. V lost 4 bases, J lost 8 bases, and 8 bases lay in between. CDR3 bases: TGCAGCGTTGGAGTTCGGGGCTACACCTTC. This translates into CSVGVRGYTF.

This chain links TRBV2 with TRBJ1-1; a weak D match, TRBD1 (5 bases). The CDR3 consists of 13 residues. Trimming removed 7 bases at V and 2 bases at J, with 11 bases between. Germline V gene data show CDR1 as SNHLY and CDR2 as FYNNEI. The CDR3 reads CASTKGENTEAFF. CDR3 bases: TGTGCCAGCACAAAAGGGGAAAACACTGAAGCTTTCTTT.

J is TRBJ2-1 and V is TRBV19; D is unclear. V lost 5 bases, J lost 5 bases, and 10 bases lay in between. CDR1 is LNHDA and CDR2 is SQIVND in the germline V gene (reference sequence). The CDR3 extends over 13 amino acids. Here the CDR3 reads CASSRLTNNEQFF. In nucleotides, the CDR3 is TGTGCCAGTAGTCGTCTTACCAACAATGAGCAGTTCTTC.

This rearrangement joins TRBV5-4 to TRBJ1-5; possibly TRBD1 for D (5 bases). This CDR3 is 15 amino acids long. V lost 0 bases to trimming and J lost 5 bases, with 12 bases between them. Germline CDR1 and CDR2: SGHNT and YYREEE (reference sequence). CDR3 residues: CASSLAGRGDQPQHF. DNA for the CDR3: TGTGCCAGCAGCTTGGCCGGACGGGGGGATCAGCCCCAGCATTTT. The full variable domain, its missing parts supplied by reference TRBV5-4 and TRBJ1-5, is ETGVTQSPTHLIKTRGQQVTLRCSSQSGHNTVSWYQQALGQGPQFIFQYYREEENGRGNFPPRFSGLQFPNYSSELNVNALELDDSALYLCASSLAGRGDQPQHFGDGTRLSIL.

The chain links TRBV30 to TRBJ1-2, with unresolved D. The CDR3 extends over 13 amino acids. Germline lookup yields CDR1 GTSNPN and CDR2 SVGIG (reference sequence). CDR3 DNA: TGTGCTCTTCACGCGGGCGGTAACTATGGCTACACCTTC. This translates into CALHAGGNYGYTF.

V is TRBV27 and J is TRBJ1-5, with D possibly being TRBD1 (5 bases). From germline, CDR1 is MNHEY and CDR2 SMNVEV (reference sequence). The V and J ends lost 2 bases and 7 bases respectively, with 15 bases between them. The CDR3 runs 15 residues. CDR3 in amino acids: CASSLRPQAGQPQHF. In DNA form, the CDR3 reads TGTGCCAGCAGTTTACGTCCACAGGCGGGACAGCCCCAGCATTTT.

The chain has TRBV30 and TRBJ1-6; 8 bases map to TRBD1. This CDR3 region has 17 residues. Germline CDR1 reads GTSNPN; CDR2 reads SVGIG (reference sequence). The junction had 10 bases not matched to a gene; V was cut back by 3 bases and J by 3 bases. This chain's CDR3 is CAWSRDRGGYYNSPLHF. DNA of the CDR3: TGTGCCTGGAGCCGAGACAGGGGCGGGTACTATAATTCACCCCTCCACTTT.

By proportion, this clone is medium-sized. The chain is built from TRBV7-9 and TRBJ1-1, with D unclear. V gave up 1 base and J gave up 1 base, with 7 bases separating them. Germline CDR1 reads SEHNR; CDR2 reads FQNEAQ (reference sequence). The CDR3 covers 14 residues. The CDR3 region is CASSLDTGNTEAFF. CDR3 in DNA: TGTGCCAGCAGCTTAGATACGGGGAACACTGAAGCTTTCTTT.

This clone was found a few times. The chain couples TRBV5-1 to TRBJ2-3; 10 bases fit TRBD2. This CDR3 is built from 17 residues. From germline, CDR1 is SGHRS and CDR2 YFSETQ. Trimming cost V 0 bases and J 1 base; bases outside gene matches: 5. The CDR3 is CASSLAPSGGGTDTQYF. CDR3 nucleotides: TGCGCCAGCAGCTTGGCGCCCAGCGGGGGGGGCACAGATACGCAGTATTTT.

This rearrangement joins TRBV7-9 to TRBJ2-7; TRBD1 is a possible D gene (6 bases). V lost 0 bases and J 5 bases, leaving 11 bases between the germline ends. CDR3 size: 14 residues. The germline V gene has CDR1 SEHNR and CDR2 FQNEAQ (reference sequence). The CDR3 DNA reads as TGTGCCAGCAGCTTAGCCGGGGCAGGGGACGAGCAGTACTTC. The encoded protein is CASSLAGAGDEQYF.

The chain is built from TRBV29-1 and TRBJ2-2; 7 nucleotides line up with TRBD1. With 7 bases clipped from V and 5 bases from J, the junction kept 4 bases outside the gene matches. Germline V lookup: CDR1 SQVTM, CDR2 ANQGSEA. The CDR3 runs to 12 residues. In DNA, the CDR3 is TGCAGCGCGGGACAGATTACCGGGGAGCTGTTTTTT. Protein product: CSAGQITGELFF.

The CDR3 reads CASSSLADTQYF. In nucleotides, the CDR3 is TGTGCCAGCAGTTCCCTAGCAGATACGCAGTATTTT. The chain couples TRBV6-5 to TRBJ2-3; D uncertain. This CDR3 has 12 amino acids. The germline gives CDR1 MNHEY, CDR2 SVGAGI. Trimming took 4 bases from V and 4 from J, leaving 6 bases between them.

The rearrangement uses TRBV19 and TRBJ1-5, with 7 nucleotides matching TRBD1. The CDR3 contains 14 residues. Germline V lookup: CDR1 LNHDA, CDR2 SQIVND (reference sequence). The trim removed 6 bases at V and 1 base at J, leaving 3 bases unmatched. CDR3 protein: CASRPTGSNQPQHF. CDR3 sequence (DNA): TGTGCCAGTAGACCGACAGGGAGCAATCAGCCCCAGCATTTT.

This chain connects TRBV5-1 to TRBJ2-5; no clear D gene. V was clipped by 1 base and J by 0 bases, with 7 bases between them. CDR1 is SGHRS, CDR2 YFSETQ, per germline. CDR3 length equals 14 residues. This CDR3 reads CASSLLLYQETQYF. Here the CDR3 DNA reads TGCGCCAGCAGCTTGCTCCTTTACCAAGAGACCCAGTACTTC.

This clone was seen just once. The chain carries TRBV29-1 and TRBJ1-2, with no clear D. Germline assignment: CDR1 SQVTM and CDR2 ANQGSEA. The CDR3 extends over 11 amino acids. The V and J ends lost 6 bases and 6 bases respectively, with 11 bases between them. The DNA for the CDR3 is TGCAGCGTCCTTTCTGGGGATGGCTACACCTTC. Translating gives CSVLSGDGYTF.